This section outlines one TCR beta chain sequence together with its context. Its specificity is unknown. These data originate in a study of cytomegalovirus exposure and HLA in healthy donors. General study findings and limits: Investigators reported more than 150 TCR beta chains as tied to cytomegalovirus.

Vbeta (60) and Jbeta (13) primers were used in the PCR. Clones were sequenced by immunoSEQ multiplex PCR, and TCRdb holds only the in-frame ones, with some missing. The sample includes under 200,000 clones. This CDR3 comprises 15 residues. V was cut by 3 bases and J by 6 bases, with 17 bases left in between. The V gene's germline CDR1 is GTSNPN and CDR2 SVGIG (reference sequence). This sequence was found in a woman between 18 and 29 years old in good health and CMV-seropositive. Specimen: PBMCs. The chain has TRBV30 and TRBJ1-4; D may be TRBD1 (6 bases). CDR3 sequence reads: CAWRKTRGFDEKLFF. Here the CDR3 DNA reads TGTGCCTGGAGGAAAACCAGGGGATTTGATGAAAAACTGTTTTTT.